The T cell receptor beta chain described here comes from a study of CXCR3-negative and CXCR3-positive naive CD8 T cells. General observations from the study: The TRBV-TRBJ usage of naive CXCR3-negative and CXCR3-positive cells was similar, but that of memory cells differed. Because surface CD5 did not distinguish the naive subsets, TCR strength was inferred from TRB CDR3 properties. More hydrophobic TRB CDR3s were found in CXCR3-positive naive cells than in CXCR3-negative naive cells.

The CDR3 runs to 13 residues. Germline values: CDR1 SGHVS, CDR2 FNYEAQ. TRB cDNA was prepared as libraries by UMI-labeled 5' RACE. With the 5' RACE reads reprocessed, TCRdb shows one record per CDR3 protein and no DNA. This table holds some 150,000 distinct CDR3 sequences. With respect to this clonotype: What it binds is not known.

The TCR sequence derives from a human donor in good health. Some clones in this sample may be carry-over from other donors' samples. V usage is TRBV7-6 and J usage is TRBJ2-7. The specimen was naive CXCR3+ CD8+ T cells from blood. The subset here: CD45RO-CCR7+CD27+CD95- naive CD8+ T cells expressing CXCR3 (TNR3+). CDR3: CASSLAGSYEQYF.